The 31 T cell receptor beta chains given below trace back to one sample, sequenced in a study of vaccination effects on CD4 cells after COVID-19. Using viral peptide pools, the ViraFEST assay grew out antigen-specific CD4+ T cells prior to sequencing. Culturing for roughly 9 days preceded CD4+ T cell isolation. Participants each got two BNT162b2 or mRNA-1273 vaccine doses. The assay was immunoSEQ multiplex PCR, and TCRdb's table has in-frame clones only and misses some. The sample includes fewer than 80,000 clones, roughly 81% of them seen just once. The antigens for these receptors are not known. The sample in question was CD4+ T cells from PBMCs cultured with HCoV-229E spike peptides, obtained after COVID-19 vaccination. The origin of the receptors is a human donor who received a COVID-19 vaccine.

This clone was counted between two and nine times. For the CDR3, the DNA is TGTGCCAGCAGCAAAAAGGGGGGGCCCAAAGCACGGGTTGAAAAACTGTTTTTT. It is translated as CASSKKGGPKARVEKLFF. V is TRBV21-1 and J is TRBJ1-4. TRBV21-1 is marked as a pseudogene. The CDR3 has 18 residues.

This clone has just one count. The chain uses TRBV6-5 and TRBJ1-4; 8 nucleotides match TRBD1. This CDR3 has 15 amino acids. The ends lost 6 bases at V and 5 bases at J; junction bases unmatched: 8. Germline V CDR1 and CDR2: MNHEY, SVGAGI. The CDR3 protein is CASSRPGQENEKLFF. In DNA, the CDR3 is TGTGCCAGCAGCAGACCGGGACAGGAGAATGAAAAACTGTTTTTT.

This clone was seen a handful of times. V and J are TRBV18 and TRBJ2-3, with D unresolved. The CDR3 has 15 residues. Per germline, CDR1 KGHSH and CDR2 LQKENI. V was trimmed by 1 base and J by 0 bases, leaving 8 bases between them. CDR3 in amino acids: CASSPQTTSTDTQYF. The CDR3 DNA reads as TGTGCCAGCTCACCACAAACCACGAGCACAGATACGCAGTATTTT.

This clone was seen a single time. This rearrangement joins TRBV3-1 (or the pseudogene TRBV3-2) to TRBJ1-1, with D perhaps matching TRBD1 (5 bases). Germline CDR1 reads LGHDT; CDR2 reads YNNKEL (reference sequence). The CDR3 sequence is 13 residues long. V lost 4 bases to trimming and J lost 4 bases, with 10 bases between them. The DNA for the CDR3 is TGTGCCAGCAGCCCAGGGTGGGGCACTGAAGCTTTCTTT. Its protein is CASSPGWGTEAFF.

The V gene is TRBV5-6, the J gene TRBJ2-5; D is uncertain. Germline V lookup: CDR1 SGHDT, CDR2 YYEEEE. This CDR3 has 16 amino acids. V lost 0 bases, J lost 3 bases, and 15 bases lay in between. In DNA, the CDR3 is TGTGCCAGCAGCTTGGAGGTCTCCCCCCGGGAAGAGACCCAGTACTTC. Its protein is CASSLEVSPREETQYF.

V and J are TRBV6-1 and TRBJ1-6, with a possible D match to TRBD1 (5 bases). V was shortened by 2 bases and J by 10 bases, with 12 bases between the two germline ends. The CDR3 has 14 residues. Looked up from germline, CDR1 is MNHNS and CDR2 is SASEGT. In DNA form, the CDR3 reads TGTGCCAGCAGTGAATCCCCTGGGACCTCACCCCTCCACTTT. It encodes CASSESPGTSPLHF.

The chain is built from TRBV12-3 or TRBV12-4 and TRBJ1-2; D not certain. The CDR3 is made up of 13 amino acids. Trimming took 6 bases from V and 4 from J, leaving 12 bases between them. The CDR3 nucleotides read TGTGCCAGCAGCCCCGAACCCGCCTATGGCTACACCTTC. The encoded protein is CASSPEPAYGYTF.

In this sample, this clone turned up a few times. At one end the junction does not follow the germline gene, possibly because of a read error. V usage is TRBV3-1 (or the pseudogene TRBV3-2) and J usage is TRBJ1-2, with D tentatively TRBD1 (6 bases). This CDR3 is built from 11 residues. Germline CDR1 and CDR2: LGHDT and YNNKEL (reference sequence). The CDR3, as DNA: TGTGCCAGCAGCCAAGGCGGACAGATGGCCTTC. This encodes CASSQGGQMAF.

The V and J genes are TRBV9 and TRBJ2-3, with 7 bases that match TRBD2. CDR1 is SGDLS, CDR2 YYNGEE, per germline. The CDR3 is 16 amino acids. Trimming cost V 4 bases and J 0 bases; bases outside gene matches: 8. CDR3 sequence reads: CASSLSAGSSTDTQYF. Here the CDR3 DNA reads TGTGCCAGCAGCCTCTCAGCGGGATCCAGCACAGATACGCAGTATTTT.

The chain combines TRBV12-5 with TRBJ1-5, with D hard to call. Germline V lookup: CDR1 LGHNT, CDR2 FRNRAP. The CDR3 runs to 18 residues. Trimming left V 0 bases short and J 3 bases short, with 18 bases between. CDR3 nucleotides: TGTGCTAGTGGTTTGGTAGACGACGGACGACCAGCCAATCAGCCCCAGCATTTT. Translated, it gives CASGLVDDGRPANQPQHF.

In its sample, this clone was seen a few times. V usage is TRBV7-2 and J usage is TRBJ1-6; 7 bases line up with TRBD1. CDR1 and CDR2 (germline): SGHTA, FQGNSA. The CDR3 totals 16 residues. V shed 5 bases, J shed 9 bases, and the junction held 13 bases outside the gene matches. DNA of the CDR3: TGTGCCAGCAGCCCCGGTGGGAAGGGGGCGGCTTCACCCCTCCACTTT. Protein product: CASSPGGKGAASPLHF.

The chain joins TRBV29-1 to TRBJ2-5; D gene unclear. V was shortened by 4 bases and J by 1 base, with 16 bases between the two germline ends. Germline CDR1 SQVTM, CDR2 ANQGSEA. The CDR3 consists of 15 residues. Written as DNA, the CDR3 is TGCAGCGTTGGGTCTGTGGCAGAAGTCCAAGAGACCCAGTACTTC. Its translation is CSVGSVAEVQETQYF.

The chain is built from TRBV9 and TRBJ2-5; the match to TRBD2 covers 8 bases. J gave up 4 bases and V 0 bases, and 23 bases lay outside the gene matches. CDR1 and CDR2 from the germline V gene are SGDLS and YYNGEE. This CDR3 has 21 residues. For the CDR3, the DNA is TGTGCCAGCAGCGTAGTTCTGGGGACTAGTCATATCCATCCCACCACAGAGACCCAGTACTTC. This encodes CASSVVLGTSHIHPTTETQYF.

The rearrangement joins TRBV7-3 to TRBJ2-5; TRBD2 matches 12 bases. CDR1 SGHTA and CDR2 FQGTGA come from the germline V gene. J was trimmed by 4 bases and V by 2 bases; bases with no gene match: 5. The CDR3 has 16 amino acids. CDR3 amino acids: CASSLASGGAGETQYF. CDR3 nucleotides: TGTGCCAGCAGCTTAGCTAGCGGGGGGGCCGGAGAGACCCAGTACTTC.

The V and J genes are TRBV5-8 and TRBJ1-6, with 7 bases matching TRBD1. This CDR3 has 15 amino acids. V was pared by 3 bases and J by 14 bases, with 14 bases of the junction left unmatched. CDR1 and CDR2 (germline): SGHTS, YDEGEE. In DNA form, the CDR3 reads TGTGCCAGCAGCTGGATGGGACAGATAATTCAGACCCTCCACTTT. Translated: CASSWMGQIIQTLHF.

This chain joins TRBV2 and TRBJ2-4; D uncertain. Trimming took off 7 bases at V and 0 bases at J, with 19 bases between the two ends. The CDR3 has 17 residues. CDR1 and CDR2 from the germline V gene are SNHLY and FYNNEI. The chain's CDR3 is CASTDRRPELAKNIQYF. CDR3 bases: TGTGCCAGCACCGATCGGCGGCCAGAACTAGCCAAAAACATTCAGTACTTC. The full variable domain, its missing parts supplied by reference TRBV2 and TRBJ2-4, is EPEVTQTPSHQVTQMGQEVILRCVPISNHLYFYWYRQILGQKVEFLVSFYNNEISEKSEIFDDQFSVERPDGSNFTLKIRSTKLEDSAMYFCASTDRRPELAKNIQYFGAGTRLSVL.

V is TRBV4-3 and J is TRBJ2-1; 10 bases are a match to TRBD2. The V and J ends lost 4 bases and 6 bases, in that order; junction bases with no gene match: 12. There are 17 residues in the CDR3. From germline, CDR1 is LGHNA and CDR2 YSLEER. The CDR3 nucleotides are TGCGCCAGCAGCCTCTCCCTAACTAGCGGGGTTTTCAATGAGCAGTTCTTC. The encoded protein is CASSLSLTSGVFNEQFF.

This clone was seen more than once but under ten times. V is TRBV7-2 and J is TRBJ2-2; 8 bases align to TRBD2. The CDR3 consists of 18 residues. From germline, CDR1 is SGHTA and CDR2 FQGNSA. The trim removed 4 bases at V and 6 bases at J, leaving 16 bases unmatched. For the CDR3, the DNA is TGTGCCAGCAGCTCACAGGCCATCACCGGGGGGGTTTCCGGGGAGCTGTTTTTT. It yields the protein CASSSQAITGGVSGELFF.

The chain carries TRBV30 and TRBJ1-1; D not certain. The CDR3 totals 17 residues. The germline CDR1 and CDR2 sequences are GTSNPN and SVGIG (reference sequence). The V and J ends lost 3 bases and 0 bases respectively, with 20 bases between them. CDR3 amino acids: CAWSRKWAGPMNTEAFF. CDR3 sequence (DNA): TGTGCCTGGAGCCGAAAATGGGCAGGTCCCATGAACACTGAAGCTTTCTTT.

The V and J genes are TRBV6-5 and TRBJ1-4; D not resolved. The CDR3 contains 15 residues. Trimming cost V 4 bases and J 0 bases, with 9 bases left between them. The germline CDR1 and CDR2 sequences are MNHEY and SVGAGI. CDR3 amino acids: CASSSQPATNEKLFF. CDR3 coding DNA: TGTGCCAGCAGTTCGCAGCCTGCAACTAATGAAAAACTGTTTTTT.

This clone has only one observation. The chain joins TRBV30 to TRBJ1-5; D might be TRBD1 (5 bases). Germline loops: CDR1 GTSNPN, CDR2 SVGIG (reference sequence). The CDR3 covers 14 residues. The V gene lost 0 bases and the J gene lost 6 bases, with 12 bases spanning the gap. The DNA for the CDR3 is TGTGCCTGGAGTGTTGGGGGACCGAGTCAGCCCCAGCATTTT. This sequence encodes CAWSVGGPSQPQHF.

The V and J genes are TRBV15 and TRBJ1-1; D uncertain. V lost 1 base and J lost 1, with 4 bases in between. CDR3 size: 13 residues. Germline V gene sequence: CDR1 LNHNV, CDR2 YYDKDF (reference sequence). The CDR3 sequence is CATSRGQNTEAFF. DNA for the CDR3: TGTGCCACCAGCAGAGGCCAGAACACTGAAGCTTTCTTT.

The chain couples TRBV30 to TRBJ1-5; TRBD1 agrees at 9 bases. From germline, CDR1 is GTSNPN and CDR2 SVGIG (reference sequence). The CDR3 extends over 17 amino acids. Germline trimming cut 5 bases from V and 2 bases from J; bases unmatched to any gene: 13. The CDR3 sequence: CAWSRDRAKMGNQPQHF. CDR3 nucleotides: TGTGCCTGGTCCCGGGACAGGGCGAAGATGGGCAATCAGCCCCAGCATTTT.

The chain joins TRBV7-7 to TRBJ2-3; possibly TRBD1 for D (5 bases). Germline CDR1 and CDR2: SSHAT and FNYEAQ (reference sequence). Between the trimmed V and J ends, which lost 1 base and 5 bases, there was a span of 10 bases. The CDR3 has 14 residues. The CDR3 protein is CASSLGRGGDTQYF. CDR3 DNA sequence: TGTGCCAGCAGCTTAGGTAGGGGTGGAGATACGCAGTATTTT.

In this sample, this clone turned up a few times. The chain links TRBV18 to TRBJ1-6; D remains ambiguous. Germline assignment: CDR1 KGHSH and CDR2 LQKENI. V was cut by 2 bases and J by 0 bases, with 8 bases left in between. This CDR3 spans 16 amino acids. In DNA, the CDR3 is TGTGCCAGCTCACCAGGGGTGAGCTCCTATAATTCACCCCTCCACTTT. This gives the protein CASSPGVSSYNSPLHF.

The V and J genes are TRBV14 and TRBJ1-2, with D possibly matching TRBD1 (5 bases). The length of the CDR3 is 14 residues. The V and J ends lost 0 bases and 7 bases respectively, with 12 bases between them. Germline V gene lookup returns CDR1 SGHDN and CDR2 FVKESK. CDR3 sequence: CASSQDTRGGGYTF. The DNA for the CDR3 is TGTGCCAGCAGCCAAGATACAAGGGGTGGTGGCTACACCTTC.

The CDR3 DNA sequence: TGCGCCAGCAGTGAGATGCGCGGGGGGCCCGGGGAGCTGTTTTTT. As protein: CASSEMRGGPGELFF. This chain connects TRBV10-1 to TRBJ2-2; 8 bases agree with TRBD2. The germline V gene has CDR1 WNHNN and CDR2 SYGVQD (reference sequence). J lost 6 bases, V lost 2 bases, and 5 bases had no gene match. This CDR3 spans 15 amino acids.

The chain links TRBV14 to TRBJ2-3; TRBD2 matches 11 bases. The J segment lost 6 bases and the V segment lost 4 bases, leaving 12 bases of the junction unmatched. The germline V gene encodes CDR1 SGHDN and CDR2 FVKESK. This CDR3 spans 17 amino acids. The CDR3 region is CASSRRTSGPPRDTQYF. In nucleotides, the CDR3 is TGTGCCAGCAGCCGACGGACTAGCGGGCCCCCTCGGGATACGCAGTATTTT.

The chain employs TRBV25-1 and TRBJ2-5; 10 bases line up with TRBD2. Looked up from germline, CDR1 is MGHDK and CDR2 is SYGVNS. With 0 bases clipped from V and 4 bases from J, the junction kept 8 bases outside the gene matches. The CDR3 has 17 amino acids. The CDR3 spells CASSEYTKRGGGETQYF. The CDR3 nucleotides read TGTGCCAGCAGTGAATATACGAAGCGGGGGGGTGGAGAGACCCAGTACTTC.

The rearrangement uses TRBV7-2 and TRBJ2-7; TRBD2 is a possible D gene (5 bases). Between the trimmed V and J ends, which lost 1 base and 3 bases, there was a span of 7 bases. Germline CDR1 is SGHTA and CDR2 is FQGNSA. The CDR3 is 13 residues long. Here the CDR3 reads CASSLGGGYEQYV. CDR3 DNA: TGTGCCAGCAGCTTAGGTGGAGGCTACGAGCAGTACGTC.

Concerning this clone itself: Distinct nucleotide sequences in the sample also encode this CDR3. The V and J genes are TRBV5-1 and TRBJ1-2; a possible D gene is TRBD1 (5 bases). V was trimmed by 1 base and J by 1 base, leaving 5 bases between them. Per the germline V gene, CDR1 is SGHRS and CDR2 is YFSETQ. The CDR3 sequence is 13 residues long. The CDR3: CASSLRGNYGYTF. In DNA, the CDR3 is TGCGCCAGCAGCTTGAGGGGTAACTATGGCTACACCTTC.